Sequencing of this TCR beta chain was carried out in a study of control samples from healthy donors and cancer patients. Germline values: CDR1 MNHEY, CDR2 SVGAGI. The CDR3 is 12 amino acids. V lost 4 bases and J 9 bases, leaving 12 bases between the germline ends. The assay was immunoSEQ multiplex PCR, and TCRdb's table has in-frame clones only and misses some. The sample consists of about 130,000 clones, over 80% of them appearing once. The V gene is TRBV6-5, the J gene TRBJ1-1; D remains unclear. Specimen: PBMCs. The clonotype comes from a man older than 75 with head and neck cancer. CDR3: CASSSWTGKAFF. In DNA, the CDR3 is TGTGCCAGCAGTTCATGGACCGGAAAAGCTTTCTTT.